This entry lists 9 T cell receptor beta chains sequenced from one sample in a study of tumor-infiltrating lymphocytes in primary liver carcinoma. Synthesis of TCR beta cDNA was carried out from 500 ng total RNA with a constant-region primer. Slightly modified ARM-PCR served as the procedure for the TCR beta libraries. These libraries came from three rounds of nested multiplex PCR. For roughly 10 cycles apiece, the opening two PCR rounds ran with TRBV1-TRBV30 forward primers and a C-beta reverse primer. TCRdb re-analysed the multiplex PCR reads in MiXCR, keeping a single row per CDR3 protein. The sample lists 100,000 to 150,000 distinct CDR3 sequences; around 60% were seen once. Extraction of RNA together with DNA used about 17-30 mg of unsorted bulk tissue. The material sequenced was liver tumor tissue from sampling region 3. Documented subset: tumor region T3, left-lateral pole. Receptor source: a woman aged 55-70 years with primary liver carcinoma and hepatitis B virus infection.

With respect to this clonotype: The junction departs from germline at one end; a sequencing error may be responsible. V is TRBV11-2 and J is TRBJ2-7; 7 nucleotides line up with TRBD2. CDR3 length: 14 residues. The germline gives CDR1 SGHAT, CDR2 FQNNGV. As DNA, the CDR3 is TGTGGCAGCAGCCGGGACTACTCGAGCTACGAGCAGTACTTC. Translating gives CGSSRDYSSYEQYF.

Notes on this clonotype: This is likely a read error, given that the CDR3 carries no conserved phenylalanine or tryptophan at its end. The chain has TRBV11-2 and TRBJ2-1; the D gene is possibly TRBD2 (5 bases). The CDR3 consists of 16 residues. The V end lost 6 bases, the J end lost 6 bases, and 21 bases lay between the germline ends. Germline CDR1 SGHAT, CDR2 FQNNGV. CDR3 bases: TGTGCCAGCAGACGACTAAACCCCGAGGTTACCAATGAGCAGTTCATC. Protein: CASRRLNPEVTNEQFI.

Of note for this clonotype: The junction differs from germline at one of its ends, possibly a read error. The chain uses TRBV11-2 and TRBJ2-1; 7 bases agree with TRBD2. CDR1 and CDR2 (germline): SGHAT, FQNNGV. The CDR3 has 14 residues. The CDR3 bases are TGTGCCACGGGAGCGGGGAGCTCCTATAATGAGGAGTTCTTC. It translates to CATGAGSSYNEEFF.

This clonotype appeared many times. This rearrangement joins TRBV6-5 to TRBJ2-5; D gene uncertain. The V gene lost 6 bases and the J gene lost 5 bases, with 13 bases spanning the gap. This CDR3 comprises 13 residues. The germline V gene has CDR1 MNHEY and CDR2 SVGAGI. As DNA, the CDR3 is TGTGCCAGCAGAACCTCGGGCGTGGAGACCCAGTACTTC. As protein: CASRTSGVETQYF.

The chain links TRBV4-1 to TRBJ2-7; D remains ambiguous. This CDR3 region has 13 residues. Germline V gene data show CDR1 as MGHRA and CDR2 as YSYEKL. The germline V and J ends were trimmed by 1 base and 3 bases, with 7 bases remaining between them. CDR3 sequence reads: CASSQGQLYEQYF. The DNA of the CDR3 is TGCGCCAGCAGCCAAGGTCAACTCTACGAGCAGTACTTC.

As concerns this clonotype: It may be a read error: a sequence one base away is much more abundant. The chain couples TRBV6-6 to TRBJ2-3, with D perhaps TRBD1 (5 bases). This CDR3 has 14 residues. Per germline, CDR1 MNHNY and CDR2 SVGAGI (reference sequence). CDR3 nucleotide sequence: TGTGCCAGCAGTTACGGCTCTGGGGCAGATACGGAGTATTTT. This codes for CASSYGSGADTEYF.

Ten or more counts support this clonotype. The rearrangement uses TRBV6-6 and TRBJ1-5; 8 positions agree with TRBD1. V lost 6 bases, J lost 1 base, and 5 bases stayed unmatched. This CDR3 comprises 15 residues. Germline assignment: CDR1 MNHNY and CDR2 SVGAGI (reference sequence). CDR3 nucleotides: TGTGCCAGCAGAGGACAGGGTCTAAGCAATCAGCCCCAGCATTTT. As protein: CASRGQGLSNQPQHF.

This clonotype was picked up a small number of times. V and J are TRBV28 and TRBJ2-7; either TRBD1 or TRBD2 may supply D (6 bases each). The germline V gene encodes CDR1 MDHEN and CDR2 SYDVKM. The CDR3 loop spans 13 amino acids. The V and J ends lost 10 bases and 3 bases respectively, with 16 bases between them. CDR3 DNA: TGTGCCACAACTTCGGGGGCTGGCTACGAGCAGTACTTC. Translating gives CATTSGAGYEQYF.

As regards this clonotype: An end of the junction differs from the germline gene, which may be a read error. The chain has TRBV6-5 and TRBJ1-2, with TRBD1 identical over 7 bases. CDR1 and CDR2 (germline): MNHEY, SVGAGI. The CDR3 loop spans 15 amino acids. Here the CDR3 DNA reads TGTACCAGCAGGCCTCGCGGGGACAGCGTCTATGGCTACATCTTC. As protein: CTSRPRGDSVYGYIF.